This T cell receptor (beta chain) originates from a study of OX40 agonist ivuxolimab in advanced cancers. This table comes from immunoSEQ multiplex PCR, and its TCRdb copy is limited to in-frame clones, with some not included. The repertoire includes around 56,000 clones, 65% to 90% of them detected once, and about 3.5% sits in the top ten. The CDR3 has 12 amino acids. The germline V and J ends were trimmed by 6 bases and 5 bases, with 10 bases remaining between them. Per germline, CDR1 MDHEN and CDR2 SYDVKM. The sample here was CD4+ or CD8+ T cells sorted from blood, taken in a trial of the OX40 agonist ivuxolimab. The TCR originated in an adult with an advanced solid tumor such as melanoma, head and neck, liver or kidney cancer. The J gene is TRBJ1-1, the V gene TRBV28, with no clear D. CDR3 loop: CASSVPRTEAFF. DNA for the CDR3: TGTGCCAGCAGCGTCCCAAGGACTGAAGCTTTCTTT.